The clone carrying this T cell receptor beta chain has only one observation. The source of the sample is a study of T cell responses to AZD1222 COVID-19 vaccine. Study background: Second doses that came at about 4 or about 12 weeks were put together.

The germline gives CDR1 SGHTA, CDR2 FQGNSA. Trimming cost V 7 bases and J 9 bases; bases outside gene matches: 17. CDR3 length: 18 residues. Assay used: immunoSEQ multiplex PCR; TCRdb lists only in-frame clones, some missing. The sample records approximately 200,000 clones, just over 85% being singletons. The receptor comes from an adult in good health. V gene TRBV7-2 combines with J gene TRBJ1-6; TRBD1 aligns across 11 bases. This specimen consisted of peripheral blood, obtained on day 0 of AZD1222 vaccination. CDR3 region: CASTLAGTGTGGGSPLHF. The CDR3, as DNA: TGTGCCAGCACCCTTGCGGGAACTGGGACAGGGGGAGGTTCACCCCTCCACTTT.